These T cell receptor beta chains were read from a single sample in a study of radiotherapy plus CTLA-4 blockade in lung cancer. The assay was immunoSEQ multiplex PCR, and TCRdb's table has in-frame clones only and misses some. The sample holds 85,000 to 95,000 clones; 80% to 85% are singletons and the top ten take about 25%. Sequenced here: peripheral blood, sampled from a patient treated with radiotherapy plus ipilimumab. The receptors were sampled from a human donor with non-small cell lung cancer that progressed on radiotherapy plus ipilimumab. CDR3s include the opening cysteine and the closing phenylalanine or tryptophan. D genes are given only for firm matches. Not all rows give a size; the values are once, few, many and, for expanded clones, a class.

clone_size j_call d_call v_call cdr3_aa cdr3_nt
- TRBJ2-2 - TRBV7-3 CASGGGRNTGELFF TGTGCCAGTGGTGGCGGCCGGAACACCGGGGAGCTGTTTTTT
- TRBJ2-7 TRBD1 TRBV5-4 CASSGDRSYEQYF TGTGCCAGCAGCGGGGACAGATCCTACGAGCAGTACTTC
- TRBJ2-2 TRBD1 TRBV5-1 CASSFGQGSEEELFF TGCGCCAGCAGCTTTGGACAGGGATCAGAGGAGGAGCTGTTTTTT
- TRBJ2-7 TRBD2 TRBV6-6 CASRGVAGGSPYEQYF TGTGCCAGCCGGGGGGTAGCGGGAGGATCCCCCTACGAGCAGTACTTC
- TRBJ2-1 TRBD2 TRBV4-1 CASSQVLAAYNEQFF TGCGCCAGCAGCCAAGTACTAGCGGCTTACAATGAGCAGTTCTTC
- TRBJ1-5 - TRBV15 CATSRQGGNQPQHF TGTGCCACCAGCAGGCAGGGTGGTAATCAGCCCCAGCATTTT
once TRBJ2-7 - TRBV29-1 CSVEGGSAEQYF TGCAGCGTTGAAGGGGGGAGCGCCGAGCAGTACTTC
once TRBJ2-4 TRBD1 TRBV6-6 CASSYWTGTGGIQYF TGTGCCAGCAGTTACTGGACCGGGACAGGGGGGATTCAGTACTTC
- TRBJ2-5 TRBD1 TRBV2 CASSERAAGQGAKYF TGTGCCAGCAGTGAAAGGGCGGCGGGACAGGGGGCCAAGTACTTC
- TRBJ1-2 - TRBV19 CASSIDRSGSDYGYTF TGTGCCAGTAGTATAGATCGCTCCGGGTCGGACTATGGCTACACCTTC
few TRBJ2-1 - TRBV30 CAWSISVEQFF TGTGCCTGGAGTATCTCCGTGGAGCAGTTCTTC
- TRBJ2-2 - TRBV11-3 CASSPPSPAGELFF TGTGCCAGCAGCCCCCCCAGTCCGGCCGGGGAGCTGTTTTTT
- TRBJ1-4 - TRBV7-8 CASSPSRVPTTNEKLFF TGTGCCAGCAGCCCTAGTCGGGTCCCAACAACTAATGAAAAACTGTTTTTT
- TRBJ2-2 TRBD2 TRBV30 CAWSRPAGGATGELFF TGTGCCTGGAGTCGTCCTGCGGGGGGCGCCACCGGGGAGCTGTTTTTT
once TRBJ2-3 TRBD2 TRBV4-1 CASRPAGGTDTQYF TGCGCCAGCAGACCAGCGGGAGGCACAGATACGCAGTATTTT
- TRBJ1-1 TRBD1 TRBV18 CASSPLRGEGTEAFF TGTGCCAGCTCACCACTCAGGGGGGAAGGAACTGAAGCTTTCTTT
- TRBJ2-5 TRBD2 TRBV7-8 CASSELALETQYF TGTGCCAGCAGCGAACTAGCGTTGGAGACCCAGTACTTC
few TRBJ2-1 - TRBV6-1 CASSYPGEQFF TGTGCCAGCAGTTACCCGGGTGAGCAGTTCTTC
- TRBJ2-3 - TRBV15 CATSGLTMADTQYF TGTGCCACCAGCGGGCTGACTATGGCAGATACGCAGTATTTT
- TRBJ1-4 - TRBV4-2 CASSQDPRGSTNEKLFF TGTGCCAGCAGCCAAGATCCCAGGGGTTCCACTAATGAAAAACTGTTTTTT
many TRBJ1-5 - TRBV6-4 CASSAEDGPNQPQHF TGTGCCAGCAGTGCTGAGGACGGACCCAATCAGCCCCAGCATTTT
- TRBJ2-1 TRBD2 TRBV5-1 CASSRGGTSSVEQFF TGCGCCAGCAGTAGAGGGGGGACTAGCTCGGTTGAGCAGTTCTTC
- TRBJ2-2 TRBD2 TRBV6-1 CASSDRGRGRELFF TGTGCCAGCAGTGACCGCGGGAGAGGGAGGGAGCTGTTTTTT
- TRBJ2-1 TRBD1 TRBV28 CASRPGTGKNNEQFF TGTGCCAGCAGACCCGGGACAGGCAAAAACAATGAGCAGTTCTTC
- TRBJ1-5 - TRBV7-2 CASSPTLDIGQPQHF TGTGCCAGCAGCCCGACCCTGGACATCGGGCAGCCCCAGCATTTT
once TRBJ1-1 - TRBV12-5 CASGLVVGAVNTEAFF TGTGCTAGTGGTTTGGTAGTAGGGGCGGTGAACACTGAAGCTTTCTTT
- TRBJ2-2 TRBD1 TRBV2 CASQGAETGELFF TGTGCCAGCCAGGGGGCAGAAACCGGGGAGCTGTTTTTT
- TRBJ1-2 - TRBV2 CASRGHGVNYGYTF TGTGCCAGCAGGGGACACGGGGTTAACTATGGCTACACCTTC
- TRBJ1-1 - TRBV19 CASSIVLGRVNTEAFF TGTGCCAGTAGTATAGTACTAGGCAGGGTAAACACTGAAGCTTTCTTT
- TRBJ1-1 - TRBV2 CATKRDRTEAFF TGTGCCACCAAACGGGATCGCACTGAAGCTTTCTTT
- TRBJ1-4 - TRBV2 CASGVATNEKLFF TGTGCCAGCGGGGTTGCAACTAATGAAAAACTGTTTTTT
- TRBJ2-7 - TRBV30 CAWEDNYEQYF TGTGCCTGGGAGGACAACTACGAGCAGTACTTC
- TRBJ2-5 TRBD1 TRBV6-1 CASSLNRGPRETQYF TGTGCCAGCAGTTTAAACAGGGGGCCAAGGGAGACCCAGTACTTC
- TRBJ1-2 - TRBV5-4 CASRLNSVPNYGYTF TGTGCCAGCAGACTCAATAGTGTGCCTAACTATGGCTACACCTTC
- TRBJ1-4 - TRBV11-2 CASSLALGRDMFF TGTGCCAGCAGCTTAGCCCTGGGCAGGGACATGTTTTTT
- TRBJ2-2 - TRBV7-2 CASSWSRKNTGELFF TGTGCCAGCAGCTGGAGTAGAAAGAACACCGGGGAGCTGTTTTTT
- TRBJ2-1 - TRBV11-2 CASSLFGNEQFF TGTGCCAGCAGCTTATTCGGGAATGAGCAGTTCTTC
- TRBJ2-2 TRBD2 TRBV11-2 CASSWSTGTSNTGELFF TGTGCCAGCAGCTGGAGTACCGGGACTAGTAACACCGGGGAGCTGTTTTTT
- TRBJ2-7 TRBD1 TRBV6-5 CASRTDRGHSYEQYF TGTGCCAGCAGAACCGACAGGGGTCACTCCTACGAGCAGTACTTC
- TRBJ2-1 - TRBV28 CASSLGQTWGAARDNEQFF TGTGCCAGCAGTTTAGGGCAGACCTGGGGAGCCGCCAGGGACAATGAGCAGTTCTTC
- TRBJ1-5 TRBD1 TRBV2 CASSTGDRNQPQHF TGTGCCAGCAGTACAGGGGATCGCAATCAGCCCCAGCATTTT
- TRBJ2-1 TRBD2 TRBV5-4 CASSPSGRSNEQFF TGTGCCAGCAGCCCTAGCGGGAGGTCAAATGAGCAGTTCTTC
- TRBJ2-7 - TRBV11-3 CASSLSREIDEQYF TGTGCCAGCAGCTTATCTCGGGAAATTGACGAGCAGTACTTC
- TRBJ1-2 TRBD1 TRBV5-4 CASRRTGGDYGYTF TGTGCCAGCAGACGGACAGGGGGGGACTATGGCTACACCTTC
- TRBJ2-5 - TRBV5-4 CASSLQGVETQYF TGTGCCAGCAGCTTACAAGGGGTAGAGACCCAGTACTTC
- TRBJ1-5 - TRBV27 CASSFKAASNQPQHF TGTGCCAGCAGTTTCAAGGCGGCTAGCAATCAGCCCCAGCATTTT
- TRBJ1-2 - TRBV6-1 CASSEAGGGYYGYTF TGTGCCAGCAGTGAAGCGGGGGGCGGGTACTATGGCTACACCTTC
- TRBJ1-1 - TRBV5-1 CASSGDGVYTEAFF TGCGCCAGCAGCGGGGATGGGGTCTACACTGAAGCTTTCTTT
- TRBJ1-1 TRBD1 TRBV7-8 CASSPTGGEAFF TGTGCCAGCAGCCCAACAGGGGGCGAAGCTTTCTTC
- TRBJ2-7 TRBD2 TRBV6-5 CASRLLAGGNYEQYF TGTGCCAGCAGACTTTTAGCGGGTGGGAACTACGAGCAGTACTTC
- TRBJ1-3 TRBD1 TRBV5-1 CASSSGDSKNTIYF TGCGCCAGCAGCTCCGGGGACAGCAAAAACACCATATATTTT
few TRBJ2-1 TRBD2 TRBV7-9 CASSPPSGGGRSDEQFF TGTGCCAGCAGCCCCCCTAGTGGGGGAGGGCGGTCGGATGAGCAGTTCTTC
- TRBJ1-1 - TRBV16 CASSQFATEAFF TGTGCCAGCAGCCAATTTGCCACTGAAGCTTTCTTT
once TRBJ1-1 - TRBV5-1 CASSSFTAGTGGTEAFF TGCGCCAGCAGCTCCTTTACCGCCGGGACGGGGGGGACTGAAGCTTTCTTT
few TRBJ1-3 - TRBV27 CASGQTPGNTIYF TGTGCCAGTGGCCAGACCCCTGGAAACACCATATATTTT
few TRBJ2-7 TRBD1 TRBV27 CASSLLGGQGFYEQYF TGTGCCAGCAGTTTGTTAGGGGGACAGGGATTCTACGAGCAGTACTTC
- TRBJ1-5 - TRBV18 CASSPGHDSNQPQHF TGTGCCAGCTCACCAGGGCACGATAGCAATCAGCCCCAGCATTTT